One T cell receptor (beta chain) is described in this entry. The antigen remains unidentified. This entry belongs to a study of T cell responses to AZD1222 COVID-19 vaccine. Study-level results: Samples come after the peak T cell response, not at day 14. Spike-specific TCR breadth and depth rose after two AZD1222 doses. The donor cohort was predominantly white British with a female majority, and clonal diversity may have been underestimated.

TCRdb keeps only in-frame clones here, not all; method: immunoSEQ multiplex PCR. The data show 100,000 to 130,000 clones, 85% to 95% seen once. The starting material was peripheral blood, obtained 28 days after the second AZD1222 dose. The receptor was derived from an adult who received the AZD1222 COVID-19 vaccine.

In DNA, the CDR3 is TGTGCCAGCAGCTGGGGCGGGGGCCAGTACGAGCAGTACTTC. It translates to CASSWGGGQYEQYF. The chain recombines TRBV5-6 with TRBJ2-7, with D possibly being TRBD2 (7 bases). V lost 3 bases and J 4 bases, leaving 14 bases between the germline ends. CDR3 length equals 14 residues. CDR1 SGHDT and CDR2 YYEEEE come from the germline V gene.